What follows are 32 T cell receptor beta chains derived from one specimen sequenced in a study of blood T cells in healthy people across ages. A second PCR, run for about 7 to 11 cycles, used a sample-barcoded 5' primer plus a J-beta primer mix. Each CDR3 protein is one row after TCRdb ran MiXCR on the 5' RACE reads. The table has more than 750,000 distinct CDR3 sequences, around 29% seen once. This sample was also put to use in a study of T cells of mothers and their children.

The sequenced sample was blood. Source of these receptors: a woman in her thirties or forties in good health.

This clonotype was picked up many times. The chain couples TRBV7-9 to TRBJ2-7, with 7 bases that match TRBD1. Germline trimming cut 5 bases from V and 2 bases from J; bases unmatched to any gene: 9. The CDR3 has 15 amino acids. Germline V lookup: CDR1 SEHNR, CDR2 FQNEAQ (reference sequence). In nucleotides, the CDR3 is TGTGCCAGCAGCCCACCCGTCGGGACAGCCTACGAGCAGTACTTC. Translated, it gives CASSPPVGTAYEQYF.

This clonotype appeared a few times. This chain links TRBV5-1 with TRBJ1-2; unclear D gene. The CDR3 extends over 13 amino acids. V was trimmed by 0 bases and J by 6 bases, leaving 9 bases between them. Germline V gives CDR1 SGHRS, CDR2 YFSETQ. This CDR3 is CASSLVLGNGYTF. The CDR3 coding sequence is TGCGCCAGCAGCTTGGTCCTTGGAAATGGCTACACCTTC.

CDR3 DNA: TGTGCCAGCGACCAGGGCTCCTACGAGCAGTACTTC. Amino acid sequence: CASDQGSYEQYF. J is TRBJ2-7 and V is TRBV28; tentative D call: TRBD1 (5 bases). Trimming pared 8 bases from V and 0 bases from J, leaving 8 bases between. The CDR3 runs 12 residues. The germline V gene has CDR1 MDHEN and CDR2 SYDVKM.

The rearrangement uses TRBV28 and TRBJ2-1; D not certain. Germline V CDR1 and CDR2: MDHEN, SYDVKM. V was shortened by 5 bases and J by 2 bases, with 13 bases between the two germline ends. The CDR3 runs to 15 residues. The CDR3 region is CASSRHYRAYNEQFF. CDR3 nucleotides: TGTGCCAGCAGTCGTCATTATAGAGCCTACAATGAGCAGTTCTTC.

The rearrangement joins TRBV20-1 to TRBJ1-6, with D maybe TRBD1 (5 bases). This CDR3 region has 14 residues. The ends were cut back, 0 bases at V and 9 bases at J, with 12 bases in the middle. The germline gives CDR1 DFQATT, CDR2 SNEGSKA (reference sequence). CDR3 nucleotides: TGCAGTGCTAGAGAATCTGGGGCAGGTTCACCCCTCCACTTT. Translation: CSARESGAGSPLHF.

This clonotype was seen more than once but under ten times. This rearrangement joins TRBV28 to TRBJ2-4; D gene ambiguous. The J call may be mistaken, given a closer DNA end match to TRBJ2-7. The CDR3 has 12 amino acids. Germline CDR1 MDHEN, CDR2 SYDVKM. CDR3 loop: CASSTSLPEQYF. The CDR3 nucleotides read TGTGCCAGCAGTACCAGTCTCCCCGAGCAGTACTTC.

This clonotype turned up a few times. The rearrangement joins TRBV7-9 to TRBJ1-5; D is perhaps TRBD1 (6 bases). This CDR3 is built from 15 residues. Trimming cost V 5 bases and J 0 bases, with 11 bases left between them. CDR1 SEHNR and CDR2 FQNEAQ come from the germline V gene (reference sequence). For the CDR3, the DNA is TGTGCCAGCAGCCACGAGGACAGTAGCAATCAGCCCCAGCATTTT. It is translated as CASSHEDSSNQPQHF.

This clonotype was detected many times. The chain combines TRBV2 with TRBJ2-3; D not certain. CDR1 and CDR2 (germline): SNHLY, FYNNEI. Trimming took 5 bases from V and 4 from J, leaving 7 bases between them. This CDR3 has 12 amino acids. CDR3 DNA sequence: TGTGCCAGCAGTTTGCAGTCAGATACGCAGTATTTT. This codes for CASSLQSDTQYF.

The table lists this clonotype with a few counts. The V gene is TRBV27, the J gene TRBJ1-1, with D possibly TRBD1 on 6 matching bases. Trimming pared 5 bases from V and 0 bases from J, leaving 16 bases between. Germline CDR1 MNHEY, CDR2 SMNVEV (reference sequence). This CDR3 has 16 residues. Here the CDR3 DNA reads TGTGCCAGCAGTCCTAAGACAGGCCGGCTGAACACTGAAGCTTTCTTT. Translated: CASSPKTGRLNTEAFF.

The chain links TRBV10-3 to TRBJ2-7; TRBD2 matches at 12 bases. The trim removed 6 bases at V and 5 bases at J, leaving 5 bases unmatched. The germline V gene encodes CDR1 ENHRY and CDR2 SYGVKD. The CDR3 totals 14 residues. The CDR3 reads CAIRPSGGADEQYF. The CDR3 bases are TGTGCCATCAGACCTAGCGGGGGGGCCGACGAGCAGTACTTC.

A single count supports this clonotype. Germline is not matched at one junction end, which may reflect a read error. V and J are TRBV7-6 and TRBJ2-1; 9 nucleotides line up with TRBD1. The CDR3 runs to 14 residues. Germline lookup yields CDR1 SGHVS and CDR2 FNYEAQ. The CDR3 DNA reads TGTGCCAACAGCCGACAGGGGGCCTACAATGAGCAGTTCTTC. Its translation: CANSRQGAYNEQFF.

This clonotype has ten or more counts. The rearrangement joins TRBV10-3 to TRBJ2-1; 8 nucleotides align to TRBD2. There are 17 residues in the CDR3. Germline V gene data show CDR1 as ENHRY and CDR2 as SYGVKD. V gave up 0 bases and J gave up 3 bases; unmatched junction bases: 7. In DNA, the CDR3 is TGTGCCATCAGTGAGTCGGAATTAGGGACTAGCTACAATGAGCAGTTCTTC. It yields the protein CAISESELGTSYNEQFF.

V gene TRBV7-6 combines with J gene TRBJ1-3; D is unclear. The CDR3 contains 15 residues. Germline V gives CDR1 SGHVS, CDR2 FNYEAQ. The V and J ends lost 4 bases and 2 bases respectively, with 12 bases between them. CDR3 protein: CASSWGRGPGNTIYF. CDR3 DNA sequence: TGTGCCAGCAGCTGGGGTCGAGGCCCTGGAAACACCATATATTTT.

The V gene is TRBV7-2, the J gene TRBJ2-5; D possibly uses TRBD1 or TRBD2 (5 bases each). Trimming shortened V by 11 bases and J by 2 bases, and 27 bases separated the two germline ends. The germline gives CDR1 SGHTA, CDR2 FQGNSA. The CDR3 length is 17 residues. CDR3 protein: CARTIGALVRGQETQYF. For the CDR3, the DNA is TGTGCCCGCACCATCGGGGCCCTAGTTAGGGGACAAGAGACCCAGTACTTC. The full variable domain, in which reference TRBV7-2 and TRBJ2-5 provide the parts outside the CDR3, is GAGVSQSPSNKVTEKGKDVELRCDPISGHTALYWYRQSLGQGLEFLIYFQGNSAPDKSGLPSDRFSAERTGGSVSTLTIQRTQQEDSAVYLCARTIGALVRGQETQYFGPGTRLLVL.

This clonotype was counted at least ten times. The rearrangement uses TRBV4-2 and TRBJ2-4; D unclear. V was trimmed by 0 bases and J by 7 bases, leaving 19 bases between them. This CDR3 is 17 amino acids long. Per the germline V gene, CDR1 is LGHNA and CDR2 is YNFKEQ. The CDR3 DNA sequence: TGTGCCAGCAGCCAAGAAGGCTCCAGCAACCTGGCGAACATTCAGTACTTC. Amino acids: CASSQEGSSNLANIQYF.

This chain connects TRBV7-2 to TRBJ2-1; no firm D call. Trimming removed 2 bases at V and 6 bases at J, with 17 bases between. The CDR3 runs 16 residues. Germline V gene data show CDR1 as SGHTA and CDR2 as FQGNSA. The CDR3 region is CASSLPSTSWSNEQFF. The CDR3 coding sequence is TGTGCCAGCAGCTTACCTTCAACTTCATGGAGCAATGAGCAGTTCTTC.

In its sample, this clonotype was seen many times. The rearrangement uses TRBV9 and TRBJ1-1; D gene uncertain. With 4 bases removed from V and 5 bases from J, the gap between germline ends came to 18 bases. CDR1 is SGDLS and CDR2 is YYNGEE in the germline V gene. The CDR3 is 15 residues long. The DNA of the CDR3 is TGTGCCAGCAGCCCCCTGATTGGGGTTACGACTGAAGCTTTCTTT. Translated, it gives CASSPLIGVTTEAFF.

This clonotype came up many times. V gene TRBV7-8 combines with J gene TRBJ2-7; D uncertain. The CDR3 is 12 amino acids. Germline assignment: CDR1 SGHVS and CDR2 FQNEAQ. V lost 5 bases, J lost 6 bases, and 11 bases lay in between. CDR3 sequence: CASSPDAREQYF. The CDR3 DNA follows: TGTGCCAGCAGCCCGGACGCTCGCGAGCAGTACTTC.

In its sample, this clonotype was seen many times. The rearrangement uses TRBV10-3 and TRBJ2-1; 7 nucleotides line up with TRBD1. Unmatched junction bases numbered 6, after V lost 6 bases and J lost 10 bases. Germline CDR1 ENHRY, CDR2 SYGVKD. There are 12 residues in the CDR3. CDR3 sequence reads: CAISEGAREQFF. Here the CDR3 DNA reads TGTGCCATCAGCGAGGGGGCTAGAGAGCAGTTCTTC.

The rearrangement joins TRBV5-1 to TRBJ1-2; 7 nucleotides align to TRBD1. Trimming cost V 3 bases and J 6 bases; bases outside gene matches: 11. The CDR3 consists of 15 residues. The germline V gene has CDR1 SGHRS and CDR2 YFSETQ. The CDR3 loop reads CASSWDSPDRDGYTF. The CDR3 DNA reads as TGCGCCAGCAGCTGGGACAGCCCTGACAGGGATGGCTACACCTTC.

Ten or more counts support this clonotype. The rearrangement links TRBV6-5 to TRBJ2-3; 7 positions agree with TRBD2. Per the germline V gene, CDR1 is MNHEY and CDR2 is SVGAGI. The CDR3 loop spans 15 amino acids. V was pared by 0 bases and J by 4 bases, with 4 bases of the junction left unmatched. The CDR3 loop reads CASSYSSSGPDTQYF. CDR3 DNA: TGTGCCAGCAGTTACTCATCTAGCGGCCCAGATACGCAGTATTTT.

Of note for this clonotype: A much larger clone differs by one base, so this may be a read error. The genes are TRBV20-1 and TRBJ1-2, with 12 positions matching TRBD1. Germline trimming cut 5 bases from V and 7 bases from J; bases unmatched to any gene: 14. The CDR3 extends over 16 amino acids. Germline V CDR1 and CDR2: DFQATT, SNEGSKA (reference sequence). The CDR3 reads CSAGTGQGASRCGYTF. In DNA, the CDR3 is TGCAGTGCTGGGACGGGACAGGGGGCTTCGCGATGTGGCTACACCTTC.

About this clonotype itself: This could be a read error, since a much larger clone is one nucleotide away. V gene TRBV6-5 combines with J gene TRBJ2-7; the D gene is possibly TRBD1 (6 bases). Germline values: CDR1 MNHEY, CDR2 SVGAGI. Trimming took off 7 bases at V and 2 bases at J, with 15 bases between the two ends. The CDR3 extends over 14 amino acids. CDR3 loop: CASNRTRTAYEQYF. Written as DNA, the CDR3 is TGTGCCAGCAACCGCACGAGGACAGCCTACGAGCAGTACTTC.

In DNA, the CDR3 is TGTGCCAGCAGCGGTGAACGGTTCAATGAGCAGTACTTC. Protein sequence: CASSGERFNEQYF. The chain combines TRBV9 with TRBJ2-5; D gene uncertain. The V gene lost 3 bases and the J gene lost 11 bases, with 17 bases spanning the gap. Germline CDR1 SGDLS, CDR2 YYNGEE. The CDR3 loop spans 13 amino acids. The complete variable domain, with remaining parts taken from reference TRBV9 and TRBJ2-5, reads DSGVTQTPKHLITATGQRVTLRCSPRSGDLSVYWYQQSLDQGLQFLIQYYNGEERAKGNILERFSAQQFPDLHSELNLSSLELGDSALYFCASSGERFNEQYFGPGTRLLVL.

J is TRBJ1-1 and V is TRBV29-1, with TRBD1 matching over 7 bases. With V trimmed by 6 bases and J by 8 bases, 15 bases remained unmatched. The germline V gene has CDR1 SQVTM and CDR2 ANQGSEA. This CDR3 has 14 amino acids. CDR3 residues: CSVQYRGLREEAFF. The CDR3 region has the DNA TGCAGCGTACAATACAGGGGCCTCCGGGAGGAAGCTTTCTTT.

The chain employs TRBV5-1 and TRBJ2-1; 9 bases are a match to TRBD1. Matching the DNA end better, TRBJ2-7 makes the J call doubtful. Per the germline V gene, CDR1 is SGHRS and CDR2 is YFSETQ. The CDR3 covers 15 residues. The CDR3 region is CASSLGTDRGPGQYF. CDR3 nucleotides: TGCGCCAGCAGCTTGGGCACGGACAGGGGCCCCGGGCAGTACTTC.

A word on this clonotype: A read error may explain this, as a much larger clone is one base away. The chain uses TRBV7-8 and TRBJ2-7, with 7 nucleotides matching TRBD1. Trimming removed 5 bases from V and 6 bases from J; junction bases left unmatched: 10. The germline V gene encodes CDR1 SGHVS and CDR2 FQNEAQ. This CDR3 has 14 amino acids. Written as DNA, the CDR3 is TGTGCCAGCAGCCCAGACAGGGTGGCCGTCGAGCAGTACTTC. The encoded protein is CASSPDRVAVEQYF. Filled out from reference TRBV7-8 and TRBJ2-7, the complete variable domain reads GAGVSQSPRYKVAKRGQDVALRCDPISGHVSLFWYQQALGQGPEFLTYFQNEAQLDKSGLPSDRFFAERPEGSVSTLKIQRTQQEDSAVYLCASSPDRVAVEQYFGPGTRLTVT.

This chain links TRBV12-3 or TRBV12-4 with TRBJ1-6; D is ambiguous. The CDR3 covers 13 residues. The germline V and J ends were trimmed by 8 bases and 10 bases, with 15 bases remaining between them. CDR3 nucleotide sequence: TGTGCCAGCGGGTCGCGGGGAGGATCACCCCTCCACTTT. Residues: CASGSRGGSPLHF.

This clonotype has at least ten counts. V usage is TRBV7-9 and J usage is TRBJ2-5, with 9 nucleotides matching TRBD2. Per germline, CDR1 SEHNR and CDR2 FQNEAQ (reference sequence). There are 14 residues in the CDR3. The V and J ends lost 4 bases and 4 bases, in that order; junction bases with no gene match: 4. CDR3: CASSSTSGGETQYF. In DNA, the CDR3 is TGTGCCAGCAGCTCGACTAGCGGTGGAGAGACCCAGTACTTC.

The genes are TRBV20-1 and TRBJ1-1; D gene unclear. Trimming stripped 4 bases from V and 0 bases from J, with 12 bases between. This CDR3 comprises 14 residues. Germline V gene sequence: CDR1 DFQATT, CDR2 SNEGSKA (reference sequence). The CDR3 loop is CSAILGRLNTEAFF. The CDR3 coding sequence is TGCAGTGCTATCCTAGGACGGTTGAACACTGAAGCTTTCTTT.

This clonotype has just a few counts. V and J are TRBV7-9 and TRBJ1-5; tentatively, D is TRBD1 (6 bases). This CDR3 comprises 16 residues. With 5 bases removed from V and 3 bases from J, the gap between germline ends came to 17 bases. Germline assignment: CDR1 SEHNR and CDR2 FQNEAQ (reference sequence). In DNA, the CDR3 is TGTGCCAGCAGCGCAACAGGGTTCGGGCCCAATCAGCCCCAGCATTTT. Its protein product is CASSATGFGPNQPQHF.

In this sample, this clonotype turned up a few times. V gene TRBV15 combines with J gene TRBJ1-6; tentative D call: TRBD1 (5 bases). The CDR3 loop spans 14 amino acids. Germline V lookup: CDR1 LNHNV, CDR2 YYDKDF (reference sequence). Trimming pared 0 bases from V and 10 bases from J, leaving 10 bases between. The CDR3 sequence: CATSREARGSPLHF. The CDR3 region has the DNA TGTGCCACCAGCAGAGAGGCGCGGGGGTCACCCCTCCACTTT.